This T cell receptor beta chain was retrieved from a study of Tregs in tolerant kidney transplant recipients. General observations from the study: Changing PCR primers prevented nucleotide comparison between some patients' samples.

Unstimulated regulatory T cells (CD4+CD25+CD127-), CD4+CD25- non-regulatory cells, CD4 and CD8 cells were FACS-sorted from thawed PBMCs. Germline V gene lookup returns CDR1 SGHDT and CDR2 YYEEEE. The CDR3 runs to 14 residues. V lost 0 bases and J 4 bases, leaving 8 bases between the germline ends. Sequencing used immunoSEQ multiplex PCR; TCRdb keeps in-frame clones, though not all of them. The sample lists roughly 99,000 clones; over 85% were seen once. Regarding this clone: What it recognizes is unknown.

The material was CD4+ T cells from blood, obtained before the transplant. This chain uses TRBV5-6 with TRBJ1-5, with a weak D call TRBD1 (5 bases). The TCR sequence derives from a human donor who received a combined kidney and bone marrow transplant. The CDR3 DNA reads as TGTGCCAGCAGCTTGGCCCCAGGGAATCAGCCCCAGCATTTT. Translating it yields CASSLAPGNQPQHF.